This is a list of T cell receptor beta chains from one sample in a study of T cell responses to AZD1222 COVID-19 vaccine. The table came from immunoSEQ multiplex PCR; TCRdb's copy has only in-frame clones and leaves some out. The table includes more than 100,000 clones, more than 75% detected once. This sample comprised peripheral blood, obtained on day 0 of AZD1222 vaccination. These receptors were taken from an adult in good health. Each CDR3 is given with its conserved first and last residue. Fields, in order: J gene, D gene, V gene, clone size, CDR3 protein, CDR3 DNA. A D gene is named only where the DNA matches it firmly. Rows give clone size only sometimes, using once, few, many, or a class for an expanded clone.

J gene: TRBJ1-1
D gene: TRBD1
V gene: TRBV6-4
clone size: NA
CDR3 protein: CASSRTGGTEAFF
CDR3 DNA: TGTGCCAGCAGTCGAACAGGGGGCACTGAAGCTTTCTTT

J gene: TRBJ1-2
D gene: NA
V gene: TRBV5-6
clone size: NA
CDR3 protein: CASSLAGPHYGYTF
CDR3 DNA: TGTGCCAGCAGCTTGGCCGGGCCCCACTATGGCTACACCTTC

J gene: TRBJ2-3
D gene: TRBD2
V gene: TRBV10-1
clone size: once
CDR3 protein: CASGTGLASDTQYF
CDR3 DNA: TGCGCCAGCGGGACGGGACTAGCCTCAGATACGCAGTATTTT

J gene: TRBJ2-1
D gene: TRBD1
V gene: TRBV6-5
clone size: NA
CDR3 protein: CASSYSTGQGNNEQFF
CDR3 DNA: TGTGCCAGCAGTTACTCGACGGGACAGGGTAACAATGAGCAGTTCTTC

J gene: TRBJ1-6
D gene: TRBD1
V gene: TRBV27
clone size: NA
CDR3 protein: CASRRQGISPLHF
CDR3 DNA: TGTGCCAGCCGAAGACAGGGTATTTCACCCCTCCACTTT

J gene: TRBJ2-1
D gene: NA
V gene: TRBV7-7
clone size: NA
CDR3 protein: CASSLGGGGNEQFF
CDR3 DNA: TGTGCCAGCAGCTTAGGTGGGGGCGGCAATGAGCAGTTCTTC

J gene: TRBJ2-5
D gene: TRBD2
V gene: TRBV29-1
clone size: NA
CDR3 protein: CSVTSGGGLETQYF
CDR3 DNA: TGCAGCGTGACTAGCGGGGGCGGGTTGGAGACCCAGTACTTC

J gene: TRBJ1-2
D gene: TRBD1
V gene: TRBV9
clone size: once
CDR3 protein: CASSLLTGGGYTF
CDR3 DNA: TGTGCCAGCAGCCTCCTGACAGGGGGAGGCTACACCTTC

J gene: TRBJ2-7
D gene: TRBD2
V gene: TRBV29-1
clone size: once
CDR3 protein: CSVGKGSGVHPYEQYF
CDR3 DNA: TGCAGCGTCGGGAAGGGCAGCGGGGTACACCCCTACGAGCAGTACTTC

J gene: TRBJ1-1
D gene: NA
V gene: TRBV9
clone size: once
CDR3 protein: CASSVGATLRDTEAFF
CDR3 DNA: TGTGCCAGCAGCGTAGGTGCAACCCTAAGGGACACTGAAGCTTTCTTT

J gene: TRBJ1-5
D gene: NA
V gene: TRBV18
clone size: NA
CDR3 protein: CASSQTGLNQPQHF
CDR3 DNA: TGTGCCAGCTCACAGACAGGATTGAATCAGCCCCAGCATTTT

J gene: TRBJ2-1
D gene: NA
V gene: TRBV5-6
clone size: NA
CDR3 protein: CASSLSVEQFF
CDR3 DNA: TGTGCCAGCAGCTTGAGTGTTGAGCAGTTCTTC

J gene: TRBJ1-1
D gene: TRBD1
V gene: TRBV3-1/TRBV3-2
clone size: NA
CDR3 protein: CASSQGPGTGNTEAFF
CDR3 DNA: TGTGCCAGCAGCCAAGGACCCGGGACAGGGAACACTGAAGCTTTCTTT